Listed below are T cell receptor beta chains from one sample, sequenced in a study of blood T cell repertoires in COVID-19. The table came from immunoSEQ multiplex PCR; TCRdb's copy has only in-frame clones and leaves some out. The sample lists about 210,000 clones, 87% occurring once. Sequenced input: PBMCs or T cells enriched from blood (not recorded which). The receptors shown here come from a man younger than 30 with acute COVID-19. Both conserved end residues are part of each CDR3. D genes are given only for firm matches. Clone size, where shown, is once, few, many, or a class for clones that have expanded.

D | size | J | V | CDR3 | DNA
NA | NA | TRBJ2-1 | TRBV12-5 | CASGFGADWFF | TGTGCTAGTGGTTTTGGGGCTGATTGGTTCTTC
NA | NA | TRBJ1-2 | TRBV28 | CASSLFLIYRGYGYTF | TGTGCCAGCAGTTTATTTCTAATCTACCGGGGCTATGGCTACACCTTC
NA | NA | TRBJ2-1 | TRBV7-3 | CASSNLSGIPSYNEQFF | TGTGCCAGCAGCAATCTCTCCGGGATTCCCTCCTACAATGAGCAGTTCTTC
NA | NA | TRBJ1-3 | TRBV18 | CASSPFSSDSSGNTIYF | TGTGCCAGCTCACCTTTTTCCTCGGACAGCTCTGGAAACACCATATATTTT
TRBD1 | NA | TRBJ2-7 | TRBV5-1 | CASSLGDRVKGEQYF | TGCGCCAGCAGCTTGGGGGACAGGGTCAAAGGGGAGCAGTACTTC
TRBD2 | NA | TRBJ2-1 | TRBV9 | CASSVTGTSRFGEQFF | TGTGCCAGCAGCGTCACCGGGACTAGCCGATTCGGGGAGCAGTTCTTC
NA | NA | TRBJ2-7 | TRBV28 | CASSLGQGTTYEQYF | TGTGCCAGCAGTTTAGGGCAGGGGACCACCTACGAGCAGTACTTC
TRBD1 | NA | TRBJ2-7 | TRBV28 | CASSTPYRGRTYEQYF | TGTGCCAGCAGTACTCCGTACAGGGGACGGACCTACGAGCAGTACTTC
TRBD2 | few | TRBJ2-7 | TRBV5-4 | CASSRDAGGPNEQYF | TGTGCCAGCAGCCGTGACGCGGGAGGGCCCAACGAGCAGTACTTC
NA | NA | TRBJ1-3 | TRBV12-3/TRBV12-4 | CASSVSSGNTIYF | TGTGCCAGCAGTGTCTCCTCCGGAAACACCATATATTTT
TRBD1 | NA | TRBJ1-5 | TRBV28 | CASWYRGSNQPQHF | TGTGCCAGCTGGTACAGGGGAAGCAATCAGCCCCAGCATTTT
TRBD2 | NA | TRBJ2-7 | TRBV6-5 | CASSPALAGYEQYF | TGTGCCAGCAGTCCAGCCCTAGCGGGCTACGAGCAGTACTTC
NA | NA | TRBJ2-7 | TRBV10-2 | CATSPAQGPLNEQYF | TGCGCCACCTCCCCAGCGCAGGGGCCTTTGAACGAGCAGTACTTC
NA | once | TRBJ1-2 | TRBV4-2 | CASSQDLSGGSNYGYTF | TGTGCCAGCAGCCAAGATTTGTCGGGAGGGTCTAACTATGGCTACACCTTC
NA | NA | TRBJ1-5 | TRBV19 | CASSTNRANQPQHF | TGTGCCAGTAGTACAAACAGGGCTAATCAGCCCCAGCATTTT
TRBD2 | NA | TRBJ2-3 | TRBV14 | CASSPRTSGGRTDTQYF | TGTGCCAGCAGCCCCCGGACTAGCGGGGGCCGCACAGATACGCAGTATTTT
NA | NA | TRBJ1-1 | TRBV30 | CAWRKDQGFSTEAFF | TGTGCCTGGAGAAAGGATCAGGGTTTTAGCACTGAAGCTTTCTTT
TRBD1 | once | TRBJ1-2 | TRBV4-1 | CASSQDGTGYFGYTF | TGCGCCAGCAGCCAAGACGGGACAGGGTATTTCGGCTACACCTTC
TRBD2 | NA | TRBJ2-2 | TRBV13 | CASSSQTSGNTGELFF | TGTGCCAGCAGCTCCCAGACTAGCGGGAATACCGGGGAGCTGTTTTTT
NA | NA | TRBJ2-3 | TRBV7-2 | CASSERGAVRDTQYF | TGTGCCAGCTCGGAACGTGGAGCCGTTAGAGATACGCAGTATTTT
NA | NA | TRBJ2-7 | TRBV4-2 | CASSQSPESSYEQYF | TGTGCCAGCAGCCAGTCTCCTGAGAGCTCCTACGAGCAGTACTTC
TRBD1 | few | TRBJ2-1 | TRBV6-5 | CASSPGTGDYNEQFF | TGTGCCAGCAGCCCCGGGACAGGGGACTACAATGAGCAGTTCTTC
NA | NA | TRBJ2-7 | TRBV19 | CASTAPISALLSYEQYF | TGTGCCAGTACGGCCCCAATCTCAGCGCTCCTCTCCTACGAGCAGTACTTC
TRBD2 | NA | TRBJ2-7 | TRBV19 | CASSTRASGSKSYEQYF | TGTGCCAGTAGTACGCGGGCTAGCGGGAGTAAATCCTACGAGCAGTACTTC
NA | NA | TRBJ2-7 | TRBV18 | CASSPPADTYEQYF | TGTGCCAGCTCACCACCCGCAGATACCTACGAGCAGTACTTC
TRBD1 | NA | TRBJ1-1 | TRBV5-4 | CASSLLSWGQGITEAFF | TGTGCCAGCAGCTTGTTGTCGTGGGGACAGGGAATAACTGAAGCTTTCTTT
TRBD1 | NA | TRBJ1-2 | TRBV6-5 | CASRRQGASYTF | TGTGCCAGCAGAAGACAGGGGGCTAGCTACACCTTC
TRBD2 | NA | TRBJ2-1 | TRBV27 | CASSKLSPSGLALNWDEQFF | TGTGCCAGCAGTAAACTTTCCCCTTCGGGACTAGCGCTAAATTGGGATGAGCAGTTCTTC
NA | NA | TRBJ1-5 | TRBV7-9 | CASSFEAGGNQPQHF | TGTGCCAGCAGCTTTGAAGCAGGGGGCAATCAGCCCCAGCATTTT
TRBD1 | once | TRBJ2-5 | TRBV6-5 | CASRGTEETQYF | TGTGCCAGCAGGGGGACAGAAGAGACCCAGTACTTC
TRBD1 | NA | TRBJ1-4 | TRBV28 | CASSGLLGTGASTNEKLFF | TGTGCCAGCAGTGGCCTTCTAGGGACAGGGGCCTCAACTAATGAAAAACTGTTTTTT
NA | NA | TRBJ2-7 | TRBV5-1 | CASSLVPSEGPYEQYF | TGCGCCAGCAGCTTGGTCCCTAGCGAGGGACCTTACGAGCAGTACTTC